The entry that follows covers one TCR beta chain sequence. The target antigen is unknown. The data were taken from a study of shared clonotypes between healthy human individuals. The CDR3 runs to 14 residues. Germline V CDR1 and CDR2: MGHDK, SYGVNS. V lost 2 bases to trimming and J lost 8 bases, with 13 bases between them. Study conclusions and caveats: Inspection by rarefaction showed sorted-subset sequencing to be incomplete despite large depth. Compared with clonotypes that all four donors shared, non-shared clonotypes had lower generation probabilities.

Researchers ran the assay at a deep level. In the source study's methods: As immunoSEQ supplied junction-only sequences (without quality scores), filtering differed. Using immunoSEQ multiplex PCR, the repertoire was profiled, and TCRdb retains in-frame clones only, with some absent. Clone size and the V and J calls come from that table; the DNA yielded D and trimming. The sample includes roughly 520,000 clones, about 96% of them seen just once. This clonotype was obtained from a woman aged 25 to 45 in good health. V usage is TRBV25-1 and J usage is TRBJ2-1; D possibly corresponds to TRBD2 (6 bases). Sequencing was performed on naive CD4+ T cells sorted from blood. Indicated subset: CD45RA+ positively selected. The CDR3 spells CASSERGKVDEQFF. The DNA of the CDR3 is TGTGCCAGCAGTGAACGCGGGAAGGTCGATGAGCAGTTCTTC.